Sequencing of this TCR beta chain was carried out in a study of response to subunit inactivated influenza vaccine (dated by TCRdb to 2017 to 2018). About the full investigation: To follow how T cells responded to a trivalent subunit inactivated influenza vaccine, the researchers relied on deep quantitative profiling of the T cell receptor repertoire. What the study reported, not specific to this receptor: According to the authors, only a limited number of new T cells may be recruited by each seasonal influenza vaccination.

Library construction relied on RT-PCR. TCRdb lists the instrument as Illumina HiSeq 2500. TCRdb cleaned the public reads at Q25 with fastp, built clones with MiXCR and kept in-frame beta chains. Under each unique CDR3 protein, matching rows form one entry showing the most common genes and DNA. This sample lists 630,000 or so distinct CDR3 sequences; approximately 15% were detected once. The ten most abundant clones make up around 10% of the sample. Taken from cysteine to phenylalanine, the CDR3 has 16 residues. This entry keeps only the CDR3 DNA: 48 bases, framed from base 1. Trimming takes 4 bases off V and 4 bases off J; junction bases not matched to a gene: 9. CDR1 and CDR2 (MGHRA, YSYEKL) derive from the germline V gene. A note on this clonotype: Its antigen is not yet known. There are no base qualities to consult, and no much larger clone falls within one base.

Specimen: PBMCs from blood, collected approximately 13 days after vaccination. The rearranged chain carries TRBV4-1 and TRBJ2-3; the junction holds 9 bases that match TRBD2. The receptor was isolated from a man aged 45 to 65 who received an inactivated influenza vaccine. Donor details come from another sample of the same person, matched by shared clones. The nucleotides read TGCGCCAGCAGCCTCCCCGCTAGCGGGGTATCAGATACGCAGTATTTT. This gives the protein CASSLPASGVSDTQYF.